This entry describes one T cell receptor (beta chain). There are 14 residues in the CDR3. Looked up from germline, CDR1 is WSHSY and CDR2 is SAAADI. Trimming pared 6 bases from V and 0 bases from J, leaving 9 bases between. This entry belongs to a study of T cells in Graves' hyperthyroidism and ophthalmopathy. Amplified regions were TCR beta CDR3 sequences from RNA transcripts. The primer set for the first-round RT-PCR of the TCR CDR3 was HTBI. MiXCR was run by TCRdb on the multiplex PCR reads, yielding one entry per CDR3 protein. The sample records approximately 270,000 distinct CDR3 sequences, roughly 14% being singletons.

The chain links TRBV10-2 to TRBJ2-1; D is unresolved. The sample consisted of blood. The TCR originated in a woman between 35 and 50 years old with Graves' hyperthyroidism that later progressed to Graves' ophthalmopathy. The CDR3: CASRAVSSYNEQFF. The CDR3 region has the DNA TGCGCCAGCAGGGCCGTCAGCTCCTACAATGAGCAGTTCTTC.